One T cell receptor (beta chain) is described in this entry. Its antigen is still unknown. These data belong to a study of molecular identifiers for immune sequencing clone quantification. Study at large: In replicates, the authors split RNA from about 20,000 or 100,000 naive CD8 cells five ways and sequenced four. Study results and caveats: Identical barcode-sharing TCR molecules could lead to underestimated sizes for highly expanded clones.

Making the bulk TCR libraries relied on previously described methods and listed TCR primers. Via MiXCR, TCRdb re-called the PCR reads, giving one row per CDR3 protein. This table has under 600,000 distinct CDR3 sequences, about a fifth appearing once. Germline assignment: CDR1 GTSNPN and CDR2 SVGIG (reference sequence). The V and J ends lost 3 bases and 5 bases respectively, with 7 bases between them. CDR3 length equals 11 residues. In the sort, naive CD8 T cells were defined as CD8+CD4-CCR7+CD45RA+. Sequenced: naive CD8+ T cells from blood, with Jurkat cell RNA spiked in. Subset given: FACS-sorted CD8+CD4-CCR7+CD45RA+ naive T cells. The receptor was derived from a human donor in good health. Some libraries in this study had Jurkat cell RNA spiked in. The chain carries TRBV30 and TRBJ1-2; D uncertain. The DNA for the CDR3 is TGTGCCTGGAGATTTTATTATGGCTACACCTTC. Residues: CAWRFYYGYTF.